A single sample gave rise to the 23 T cell receptor beta chains below, sequenced in a study of CXCR3-negative and CXCR3-positive naive CD8 T cells (dated by TCRdb to about 2019). The full study reports these points: Compared with CXCR3-negative naive cells, CXCR3-positive naive cells had TRB CDR3s with higher hydrophobicity (lower Kidera factor 4), lower energy, and higher strength and volume indices.

These TCRs are of unknown antigen specificity. Sequencing was carried out with a NextSeq 550. The Human TCR Profiling Kit (MiLaboratory) was used to prepare UMI-labeled 5' RACE TRB cDNA libraries. Based on TCRdb reprocessing of the reads, there is one entry per CDR3 protein sequence, and DNA is missing. The table for this sample records roughly 59,000 distinct CDR3 sequences. The ten largest account for 0.71% of the sample. The specimen was naive CXCR3+ CD8+ T cells from blood. The sample's cell subset or site label is to be understood as: CD45RO-CCR7+CD27+CD95- naive CD8+ T cells expressing CXCR3 (TNR3+). These receptors were obtained from a human donor in good health. Some clones in this sample may be carry-over from other donors' samples.

The chain is built from TRBV7-9 and TRBJ2-3. The CDR3 runs 15 residues. Germline CDR1 reads SEHNR; CDR2 reads FQNEAQ (reference sequence). CDR3: CASSLTTTNTDTQYF.

The chain carries TRBV20-1 and TRBJ2-1; TCRdb proposes TRBD1, but this gene call is untestable without DNA. From germline, CDR1 is DFQATT and CDR2 SNEGSKA (reference sequence). The CDR3 is 18 amino acids. The chain's CDR3 is CSARRDRGAGSSYNEQFF.

The chain joins TRBV29-1 to TRBJ2-7. This CDR3 region has 15 residues. Germline lookup yields CDR1 SQVTM and CDR2 ANQGSEA. CDR3 sequence: CSVELVQESSYEQYF.

The V gene is TRBV12-3 or TRBV12-4, the J gene TRBJ2-7; TCRdb selects TRBD1, and the lack of DNA leaves this call unchecked. There are 15 residues in the CDR3. The CDR3 reads CASSPTEWGSYEQYF.

This chain connects TRBV6-2 or TRBV6-3 to TRBJ2-7; the D gene TCRdb calls, TRBD2, cannot be checked with no DNA. CDR1 and CDR2 from the germline V gene are MNHEY and SVGEGT. This CDR3 comprises 15 residues. CDR3 loop: CASRADPTPPYEQYF.

V is TRBV29-1 and J is TRBJ2-7; TCRdb selects TRBD2, and the lack of DNA leaves this call unchecked. Germline CDR1 SQVTM, CDR2 ANQGSEA. This CDR3 region has 12 residues. The CDR3 is CSVLREGPEQYF.

The V gene is TRBV29-1, the J gene TRBJ1-2; no DNA is available, so the TRBD1 call from TCRdb remains unchecked. This CDR3 has 15 amino acids. Germline assignment: CDR1 SQVTM and CDR2 ANQGSEA. CDR3 sequence: CSVEFIGQGNYGYTF.

The V gene is TRBV12-3 or TRBV12-4, the J gene TRBJ2-1; the TRBD1 assignment by TCRdb is unverifiable without DNA. CDR3 length: 14 amino acids. The CDR3 protein is CASYQAPFGNEQFF.

The V and J genes are TRBV29-1 and TRBJ1-1; TCRdb calls TRBD1, which cannot be checked without DNA. This CDR3 has 12 amino acids. Germline V gene lookup returns CDR1 SQVTM and CDR2 ANQGSEA. This CDR3 reads CSAPGANTEAFF.

The chain couples TRBV7-9 to TRBJ1-2; the D gene TCRdb calls, TRBD1, cannot be checked with no DNA. This CDR3 is built from 15 residues. The germline CDR1 and CDR2 sequences are SEHNR and FQNEAQ (reference sequence). The chain's CDR3 is CASSFPGQPLYGYTF.

The chain has TRBV20-1 and TRBJ2-1; the TRBD1 assignment by TCRdb is unverifiable without DNA. The CDR3 is 12 residues long. The V gene's germline CDR1 is DFQATT and CDR2 SNEGSKA (reference sequence). The CDR3 sequence is CSARHTGDEQFF.

The rearrangement joins TRBV20-1 to TRBJ2-1; the TCRdb D gene call, TRBD1, has no DNA to confirm it. This CDR3 has 15 amino acids. Germline CDR1 is DFQATT and CDR2 is SNEGSKA (reference sequence). The CDR3 spells CSARDPVALVDEQFF.

The rearrangement links TRBV6-5 to TRBJ2-5; lacking DNA, the TRBD1 call made by TCRdb goes unchecked. Germline CDR1 reads MNHEY; CDR2 reads SVGAGI. The CDR3 totals 14 residues. CDR3 sequence reads: CASSSGDRWETQYF.

The genes are TRBV28 and TRBJ2-7; the D call of TRBD1 rests on TCRdb alone, since no DNA is present to check it. CDR3 length: 14 amino acids. From germline, CDR1 is MDHEN and CDR2 SYDVKM. The CDR3 is CASSLGDRLYEQYF.

The chain combines TRBV6-5 with TRBJ1-4; TCRdb indicates TRBD1, and absent DNA this call remains unverified. CDR3 size: 15 residues. CDR1 is MNHEY, CDR2 SVGAGI, per germline. The CDR3 spells CASSYAGTANEKLFF.

The V gene is TRBV6-2 or TRBV6-3, the J gene TRBJ2-3. The CDR3 is made up of 11 amino acids. The germline CDR1 and CDR2 sequences are MNHEY and SVGEGT. The CDR3 sequence is CASRWGDTQYF.

The chain couples TRBV7-9 to TRBJ2-4; the D gene TCRdb calls, TRBD2, cannot be checked with no DNA. The V gene's germline CDR1 is SEHNR and CDR2 FQNEAQ (reference sequence). This CDR3 is 18 amino acids long. The CDR3 loop reads CASSSTTAPGLAKNIQYF.

The chain has TRBV29-1 and TRBJ2-4. The CDR3 consists of 11 residues. Per the germline V gene, CDR1 is SQVTM and CDR2 is ANQGSEA. The CDR3 is CSVESGSVQYF.

J is TRBJ2-1 and V is TRBV29-1; lacking DNA, the TRBD2 call made by TCRdb goes unchecked. The CDR3 runs to 14 residues. Germline V lookup: CDR1 SQVTM, CDR2 ANQGSEA. This CDR3 is CSVAGTSGYNEQFF.

V gene TRBV6-4 combines with J gene TRBJ2-7; with no DNA, the TCRdb D assignment of TRBD1 cannot be verified. CDR3 size: 16 residues. Per germline, CDR1 MRHNA and CDR2 SNTAGT. CDR3 residues: CASSGDRGVMSYEQYF.

This chain connects TRBV19 to TRBJ2-1; as DNA is missing, the TRBD2 call by TCRdb cannot be tested. The germline CDR1 and CDR2 sequences are LNHDA and SQIVND (reference sequence). The CDR3 covers 16 residues. The CDR3 sequence: CASSPSSGGAYNEQFF. Variable domain in full (rest from reference TRBV19 and TRBJ2-1): DGGITQSPKYLFRKEGQNVTLSCEQNLNHDAMYWYRQDPGQGLRLIYYSQIVNDFQKGDIAEGYSVSREKKESFPLTVTSAQKNPTAFYLCASSPSSGGAYNEQFFGPGTRLTVL.

This chain uses TRBV5-1 with TRBJ2-7; TCRdb designates TRBD1, a call that cannot be tested without DNA. The germline V gene has CDR1 SGHRS and CDR2 YFSETQ. The CDR3 spans 14 residues. CDR3: CASSLTGLSYEQYF.

The rearrangement joins TRBV10-3 to TRBJ1-1. The CDR3 runs to 12 residues. CDR1 is ENHRY and CDR2 is SYGVKD in the germline V gene. The CDR3 protein is CAIRGEDPEAFF.